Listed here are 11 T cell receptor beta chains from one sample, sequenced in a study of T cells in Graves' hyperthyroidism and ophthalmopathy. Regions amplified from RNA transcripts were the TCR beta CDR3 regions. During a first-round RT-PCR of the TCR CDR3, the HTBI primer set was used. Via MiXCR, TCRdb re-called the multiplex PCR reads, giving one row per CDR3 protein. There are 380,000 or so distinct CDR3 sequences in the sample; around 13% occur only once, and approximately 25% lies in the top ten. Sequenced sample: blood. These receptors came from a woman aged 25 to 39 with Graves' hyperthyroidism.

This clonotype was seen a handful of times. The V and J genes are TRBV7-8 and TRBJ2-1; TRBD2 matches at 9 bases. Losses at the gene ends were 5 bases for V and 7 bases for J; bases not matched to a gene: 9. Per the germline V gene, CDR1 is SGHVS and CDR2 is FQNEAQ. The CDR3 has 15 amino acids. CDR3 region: CASSRPSGMGNEQFF. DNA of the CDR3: TGTGCCAGCAGCCGACCTAGCGGGATGGGTAATGAGCAGTTCTTC.

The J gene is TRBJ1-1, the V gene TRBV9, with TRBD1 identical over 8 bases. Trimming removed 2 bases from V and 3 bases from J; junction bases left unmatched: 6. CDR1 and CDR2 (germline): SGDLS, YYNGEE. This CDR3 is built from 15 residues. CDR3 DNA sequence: TGTGCCAGCAGCGTCGACTCCAGGGGGCACACTGAAGCTTTCTTT. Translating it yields CASSVDSRGHTEAFF.

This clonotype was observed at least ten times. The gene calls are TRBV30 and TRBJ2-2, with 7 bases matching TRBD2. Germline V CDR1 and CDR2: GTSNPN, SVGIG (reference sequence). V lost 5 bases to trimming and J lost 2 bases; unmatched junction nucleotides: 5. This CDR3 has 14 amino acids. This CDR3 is CAWASGENTGELFF. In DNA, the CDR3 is TGTGCCTGGGCGAGCGGGGAAAACACCGGGGAGCTGTTTTTT.

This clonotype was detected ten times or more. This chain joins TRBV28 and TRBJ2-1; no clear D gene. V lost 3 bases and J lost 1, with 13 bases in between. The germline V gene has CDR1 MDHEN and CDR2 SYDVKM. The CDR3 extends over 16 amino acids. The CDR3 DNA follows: TGTGCCAGCAGTTTTGGTGGAATCGGGTCCTACAATGAGCAGTTCTTC. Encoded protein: CASSFGGIGSYNEQFF.

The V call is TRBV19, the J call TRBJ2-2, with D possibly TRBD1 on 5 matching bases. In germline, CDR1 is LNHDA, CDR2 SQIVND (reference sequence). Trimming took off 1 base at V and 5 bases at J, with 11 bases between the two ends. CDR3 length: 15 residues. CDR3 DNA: TGTGCCAGTAGTATAGCAGGGCGGTCGACCGGGGAGCTGTTTTTT. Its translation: CASSIAGRSTGELFF.

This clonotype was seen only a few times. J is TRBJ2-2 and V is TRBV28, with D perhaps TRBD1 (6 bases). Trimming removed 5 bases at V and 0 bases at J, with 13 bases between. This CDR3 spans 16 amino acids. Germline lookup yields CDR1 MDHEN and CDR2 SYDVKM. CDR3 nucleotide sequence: TGTGCCAGCAGTCCCCTTGACAGGCCGAACACCGGGGAGCTGTTTTTT. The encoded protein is CASSPLDRPNTGELFF.

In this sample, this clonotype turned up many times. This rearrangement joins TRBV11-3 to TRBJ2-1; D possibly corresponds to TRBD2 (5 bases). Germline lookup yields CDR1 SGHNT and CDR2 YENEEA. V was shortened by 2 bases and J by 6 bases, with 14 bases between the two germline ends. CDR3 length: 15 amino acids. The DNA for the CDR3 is TGTGCCAGCAGCTTAAGTGGGAGCCCGACCAATGAGCAGTTCTTC. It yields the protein CASSLSGSPTNEQFF.

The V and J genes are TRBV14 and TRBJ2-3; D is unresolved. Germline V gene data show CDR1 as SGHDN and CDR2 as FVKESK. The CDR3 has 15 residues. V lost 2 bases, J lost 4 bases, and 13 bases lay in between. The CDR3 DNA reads TGTGCCAGCAGCCAAACACGGGTAGTTGCAGATACGCAGTATTTT. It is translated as CASSQTRVVADTQYF.

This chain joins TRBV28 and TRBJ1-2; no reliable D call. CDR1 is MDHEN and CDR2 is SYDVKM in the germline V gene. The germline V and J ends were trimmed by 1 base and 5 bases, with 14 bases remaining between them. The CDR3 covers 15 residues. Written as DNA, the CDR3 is TGTGCCAGCAGTTTATTCGGGGAGGATCCTTATGGCTACACCTTC. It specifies CASSLFGEDPYGYTF.

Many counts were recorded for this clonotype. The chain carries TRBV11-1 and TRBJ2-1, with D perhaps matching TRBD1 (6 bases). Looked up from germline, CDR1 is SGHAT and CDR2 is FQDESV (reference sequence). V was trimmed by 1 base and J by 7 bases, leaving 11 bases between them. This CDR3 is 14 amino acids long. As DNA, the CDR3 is TGTGCCAGCAGCTTAGTTGATAGGGGGAATGAGCAGTTCTTC. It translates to CASSLVDRGNEQFF.

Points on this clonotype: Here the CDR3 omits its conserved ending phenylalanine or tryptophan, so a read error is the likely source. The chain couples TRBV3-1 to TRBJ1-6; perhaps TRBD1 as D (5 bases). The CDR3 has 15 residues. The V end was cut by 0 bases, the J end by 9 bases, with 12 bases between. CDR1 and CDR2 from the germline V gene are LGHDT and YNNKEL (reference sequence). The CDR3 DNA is TGTGCCAGCAGCCAAGATCGGGGCGGGAGTTCACCCCTCCACTCT. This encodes CASSQDRGGSSPLHS.